These 24 T cell receptor beta chains share one sample of origin, sequenced in a study of CD8 T cells in Susac syndrome. RNA amounts of roughly 0.5 to 1 ug underwent reverse transcription with random hexamers. TCRdb ran MiXCR on the immunoSEQ multiplex PCR reads and lists one entry per CDR3 protein. The sample contains some 130,000 distinct CDR3 sequences, 90% to 95% of which appear only once. Sequenced sample: CD4+ T cells from PBMCs. The receptors were sampled from a human donor in good health.

The chain couples TRBV7-6 to TRBJ1-1; 7 bases align to TRBD1. In germline, CDR1 is SGHVS, CDR2 FNYEAQ. The CDR3 spans 13 residues. V shed 4 bases and J 3 bases; nucleotides not matched to a gene: 2. The CDR3 spells CASSSQGYTEAFF. CDR3 in DNA: TGTGCCAGCAGCTCACAGGGGTACACTGAAGCTTTCTTT.

CDR3 region: CASSLTAGFEAFF. CDR3 sequence (DNA): TGTGCCAGCAGTTTAACCGCAGGGTTTGAAGCTTTCTTT. This chain uses TRBV12-3 or TRBV12-4 with TRBJ1-1; TRBD1 is a possible D gene (5 bases). The germline V and J ends were trimmed by 2 bases and 7 bases, with 11 bases remaining between them. This CDR3 comprises 13 residues.

The chain recombines TRBV5-1 with TRBJ2-1; no clear D. The CDR3 length is 14 residues. Germline CDR1 is SGHRS and CDR2 is YFSETQ. Trimming took 4 bases from V and 1 from J, leaving 9 bases between them. The CDR3 DNA reads as TGCGCCAGCAGCGAGGCTAGGTCCTACAATGAGCAGTTCTTC. The encoded protein is CASSEARSYNEQFF.

This chain uses TRBV9 with TRBJ2-7, with D perhaps TRBD1 (5 bases). The CDR3 covers 14 residues. CDR1 is SGDLS, CDR2 YYNGEE, per germline. Trimming removed 3 bases at V and 3 bases at J, with 13 bases between. CDR3 sequence (DNA): TGTGCCAGCAGCGCTACAGGATTAAACTACGAGCAGTACTTC. It is translated as CASSATGLNYEQYF.

The CDR3 loop reads CSAHSGHSDEQFF. CDR3 nucleotides: TGCAGCGCCCACTCGGGACATTCGGATGAGCAGTTCTTC. V gene TRBV29-1 combines with J gene TRBJ2-1, with D perhaps TRBD1 (6 bases). The CDR3 is made up of 13 amino acids. Germline V CDR1 and CDR2: SQVTM, ANQGSEA. The germline V and J ends were trimmed by 7 bases and 8 bases, with 18 bases remaining between them.

The chain combines TRBV9 with TRBJ2-7, with D possibly TRBD2 on 6 matching bases. The V end lost 2 bases, the J end lost 5 bases, and 14 bases lay between the germline ends. Per germline, CDR1 SGDLS and CDR2 YYNGEE. CDR3 length equals 14 residues. The chain's CDR3 is CASSVGRSVDEQYF. As DNA, the CDR3 is TGTGCCAGCAGCGTCGGGAGATCCGTAGACGAGCAGTACTTC.

This clonotype was counted a single time. The gene calls are TRBV29-1 and TRBJ2-7; 8 nucleotides align to TRBD1. The V gene's germline CDR1 is SQVTM and CDR2 ANQGSEA. Trimming cost V 6 bases and J 5 bases; bases outside gene matches: 6. This CDR3 has 12 residues. The CDR3 loop is CSVGQGRNEQYF. CDR3 bases: TGCAGCGTCGGACAGGGTAGGAACGAGCAGTACTTC.

This rearrangement joins TRBV9 to TRBJ2-7, with D perhaps TRBD1 or TRBD2 (5 bases each). Germline-derived CDR1 and CDR2 are SGDLS and YYNGEE. This CDR3 has 13 amino acids. V was shortened by 7 bases and J by 5 bases, with 16 bases between the two germline ends. The CDR3 protein is CASGRGPVDEQYF. The CDR3 nucleotides are TGTGCCAGCGGCCGGGGACCAGTAGACGAGCAGTACTTC.

The V gene is TRBV3-1, the J gene TRBJ2-4; D not certain. V was clipped by 1 base and J by 0 bases, with 4 bases between them. This CDR3 comprises 14 residues. Germline V lookup: CDR1 LGHDT, CDR2 YNNKEL (reference sequence). As DNA, the CDR3 is TGTGCCAGCAGCCAAGTTACAGCCAAAAACATTCAGTACTTC. Translating it yields CASSQVTAKNIQYF.

The table lists this clonotype with a count of one. The rearrangement joins TRBV18 to TRBJ2-7, with 8 nucleotides matching TRBD1. The germline V gene has CDR1 KGHSH and CDR2 LQKENI. The CDR3 is made up of 16 amino acids. The junction had 8 bases not matched to a gene; V was cut back by 2 bases and J by 2 bases. DNA for the CDR3: TGTGCCAGCTCACCAAACCGGGACAGGAATACCTACGAGCAGTACTTC. This sequence encodes CASSPNRDRNTYEQYF.

The CDR3 protein is CVGTSGHNEQFF. CDR3 DNA: TGTGTGGGGACTAGCGGACACAATGAGCAGTTCTTC. This sequence joins TRBV24-1 and TRBJ2-1; 11 bases map to TRBD2. CDR3 length equals 12 residues. In germline, CDR1 is KGHDR, CDR2 SFDVKD.

There are a few counts of this clonotype. This chain connects TRBV12-3 or TRBV12-4 to TRBJ1-4; no definite D call. The CDR3 length is 12 residues. Trimming took off 2 bases at V and 8 bases at J, with 6 bases between the two ends. The CDR3 DNA reads TGTGCCAGCAGTTTATATGGCGAAAAACTGTTTTTT. Translation: CASSLYGEKLFF.

The chain combines TRBV28 with TRBJ2-5; D perhaps matches TRBD1 (6 bases). The V and J ends lost 5 bases and 5 bases respectively, with 12 bases between them. The germline CDR1 and CDR2 sequences are MDHEN and SYDVKM. The CDR3 consists of 13 residues. As DNA, the CDR3 is TGTGCCAGCAGTCACACAGGGTGGGAGACCCAGTACTTC. This sequence encodes CASSHTGWETQYF.

J is TRBJ2-2 and V is TRBV13, with D perhaps assigned TRBD1 or TRBD2 (5 bases each). V dropped 5 bases and J dropped 4 bases, with 11 bases sitting between them. The CDR3 is 14 amino acids. CDR1 PRHDT and CDR2 FYEKMQ come from the germline V gene (reference sequence). The CDR3, as DNA: TGTGCCAGCAGCAGGGGACGCGCCACCGGGGAGCTGTTTTTT. This codes for CASSRGRATGELFF.

The V call is TRBV7-2, the J call TRBJ2-7, with unresolved D. Germline values: CDR1 SGHTA, CDR2 FQGNSA. The CDR3 totals 16 residues. V was clipped by 2 bases and J by 1 base, with 15 bases between them. The CDR3 coding sequence is TGTGCCAGCAGCTTAAGGCCCTGGGCTAGTTCCTACGAGCAGTACTTC. Amino acids: CASSLRPWASSYEQYF.

This sequence joins TRBV3-1 and TRBJ1-2; no clear D. Germline assignment: CDR1 LGHDT and CDR2 YNNKEL (reference sequence). The length of the CDR3 is 13 residues. Trimming left V 0 bases short and J 5 bases short, with 7 bases between. The CDR3 is CASSQEPRYGYTF. The CDR3 DNA is TGTGCCAGCAGCCAAGAGCCTCGGTATGGCTACACCTTC.

The V call is TRBV6-5, the J call TRBJ1-2, with TRBD1 matching 8 bases. The CDR3 sequence is 13 residues long. J was trimmed by 9 bases and V by 6 bases; bases with no gene match: 9. CDR1 is MNHEY, CDR2 SVGAGI, per germline. The CDR3 sequence is CASRNRGLGSYTF. The CDR3 DNA follows: TGTGCCAGCAGGAACAGGGGGTTGGGGAGCTACACCTTC.

The chain employs TRBV5-4 and TRBJ2-5; D may be TRBD1 (5 bases). Trimming cost V 0 bases and J 4 bases, with 10 bases left between them. The CDR3 extends over 14 amino acids. Germline CDR1 is SGHNT and CDR2 is YYREEE (reference sequence). CDR3 in DNA: TGTGCCAGCAGCTTGGTCAGGGCCCCAGAGACCCAGTACTTC. It encodes CASSLVRAPETQYF.

This sequence joins TRBV29-1 and TRBJ1-4; no reliable D call. CDR3 size: 13 residues. Germline V lookup: CDR1 SQVTM, CDR2 ANQGSEA. V was clipped by 7 bases and J by 7 bases, with 16 bases between them. The CDR3 nucleotides are TGCAGCGCTGATGATCTCAACATTGAAAAACTGTTTTTT. Translated: CSADDLNIEKLFF.

V is TRBV29-1 and J is TRBJ2-4; 12 bases line up with TRBD2. The ends lost 3 bases at V and 8 bases at J; junction bases unmatched: 11. The CDR3 is 16 amino acids. From germline, CDR1 is SQVTM and CDR2 ANQGSEA. DNA for the CDR3: TGCAGCGTTGAGGGCCTAGCGGGAGGGCCTGGGGACATTCAGTACTTC. Its translation is CSVEGLAGGPGDIQYF.

V and J are TRBV5-1 and TRBJ1-2; the D gene is possibly TRBD1 (5 bases). This CDR3 contains 15 residues. Trimming cost V 7 bases and J 8 bases, with 24 bases left between them. Germline loops: CDR1 SGHRS, CDR2 YFSETQ. CDR3 sequence (DNA): TGCGCCAGCCGGAACCCCAGGGTGTACTCGCGGGGCTACACCTTC. This sequence encodes CASRNPRVYSRGYTF.

V is TRBV4-1 and J is TRBJ2-1; 13 bases fit TRBD2. Germline V gene sequence: CDR1 MGHRA, CDR2 YSYEKL. The J segment lost 7 bases and the V segment lost 6 bases, leaving 12 bases of the junction unmatched. This CDR3 is built from 17 residues. CDR3 amino acids: CASSRGLAGSRRNEQFF. DNA of the CDR3: TGCGCCAGCAGTCGGGGACTAGCGGGATCGAGGAGGAATGAGCAGTTCTTC.

The rearrangement links TRBV24-1 to TRBJ2-5; D gene unclear. The V gene's germline CDR1 is KGHDR and CDR2 SFDVKD. This CDR3 contains 13 residues. V lost 0 bases to trimming and J lost 4 bases, with 5 bases between them. For the CDR3, the DNA is TGTGCCACCAGTGATTTGCCGCTAGAGACCCAGTACTTC. This translates into CATSDLPLETQYF.

J is TRBJ1-1 and V is TRBV19; 9 nucleotides line up with TRBD1. With 3 bases clipped from V and 0 bases from J, the junction kept 2 bases outside the gene matches. CDR1 is LNHDA, CDR2 SQIVND, per germline (reference sequence). The CDR3 consists of 15 residues. DNA for the CDR3: TGTGCCAGTAGTATTGGACAGGGGATGAACACTGAAGCTTTCTTT. It yields the protein CASSIGQGMNTEAFF.